Listed below are T cell receptor beta chains from one sample, sequenced in a study of T cell repertoires in cytomegalovirus infection. For these receptors, no antigen is known. TCRdb reanalysed the reads using MiXCR and keeps one entry per CDR3 protein. The sample includes over 100,000 distinct CDR3 sequences, roughly a tenth of them seen just once. The sequenced material came from PBMCs, sequenced either directly or after in vitro stimulation (not recorded which). These receptors originate from a human donor in good health (CMV status not recorded). Some clones in this sample may be carry-over from other donors' samples. Both conserved end residues are part of each CDR3. Each record gives: CDR3 DNA, CDR3 protein, V gene, J gene, D gene, clone size. A D gene is named only where the DNA matches it firmly. Only part of the rows carry a size: once, few, many, or a class if the clone is expanded.

CDR3 DNA: TGTGCCAGCAGTTTTAAGATGGCGGGGGCTGCCTACAATGAGCAGTTCTTC
CDR3 protein: CASSFKMAGAAYNEQFF
V gene: TRBV12-3/TRBV12-4
J gene: TRBJ2-1
D gene: NA
clone size: many

CDR3 DNA: TGTGCCATCAGTGAGGGACTAGCCAAAAACATTCAGTACTTC
CDR3 protein: CAISEGLAKNIQYF
V gene: TRBV10-3
J gene: TRBJ2-4
D gene: NA
clone size: NA

CDR3 DNA: TGTGCCAGCAGCTTTGGGGCGAGGGCCTTGAACACTGAAGCTTTCTTT
CDR3 protein: CASSFGARALNTEAFF
V gene: TRBV5-4
J gene: TRBJ1-1
D gene: NA
clone size: NA

CDR3 DNA: TGTGCCAGCTCCCGGTTGGGACAGGGGGAGCGGGAGCAGTACTTC
CDR3 protein: CASSRLGQGEREQYF
V gene: TRBV6-1
J gene: TRBJ2-7
D gene: TRBD1
clone size: many

CDR3 DNA: TGTGCCAGCAGCTTACTGGCGGGACTCCGCACAGATACGCAGTATTTT
CDR3 protein: CASSLLAGLRTDTQYF
V gene: TRBV7-9
J gene: TRBJ2-3
D gene: NA
clone size: few

CDR3 DNA: TGTGCCAGCAGTGTGCTGGGTACCACCGGGGAGCTGTTTTTT
CDR3 protein: CASSVLGTTGELFF
V gene: TRBV7-9
J gene: TRBJ2-2
D gene: NA
clone size: many

CDR3 DNA: TGTGCCAGCAGCTTAAATCTGGGAGAAGGGCCCAATGAGCAGTTCTTC
CDR3 protein: CASSLNLGEGPNEQFF
V gene: TRBV7-2
J gene: TRBJ2-1
D gene: NA
clone size: many

CDR3 DNA: TGCAGTGCCCGGACCGCGAACTCTGGGGCCAACGTCCTGACTTTC
CDR3 protein: CSARTANSGANVLTF
V gene: TRBV20-1
J gene: TRBJ2-6
D gene: NA
clone size: NA

CDR3 DNA: TGCGCCAGCAGCCAAGGAGTTATGTGGTCTTTCGGGCGGCAAAGCTCCTACAATGAGCAGTTCTTC
CDR3 protein: CASSQGVMWSFGRQSSYNEQFF
V gene: TRBV4-3
J gene: TRBJ2-1
D gene: NA
clone size: many

CDR3 DNA: TGTGCCAGCAGTCCGCCCCCCGGGACAGGGGGTGGCTACACCTTC
CDR3 protein: CASSPPPGTGGGYTF
V gene: TRBV28
J gene: TRBJ1-2
D gene: TRBD1
clone size: many

CDR3 DNA: TGCGCCAGCAGCTGGTCTGCGACAGTGAATAACTATGGCTACACCTTC
CDR3 protein: CASSWSATVNNYGYTF
V gene: TRBV5-1
J gene: TRBJ1-2
D gene: NA
clone size: NA

CDR3 DNA: TGTGCCAGCAGCCCCCGAAGATATACGCAGTATTTT
CDR3 protein: CASSPRRYTQYF
V gene: TRBV7-2
J gene: TRBJ2-3
D gene: NA
clone size: many

CDR3 DNA: TGTGCCAGCACCCCTCCGGGACTAGCGAGCTACAATGAGCAGTTCTTC
CDR3 protein: CASTPPGLASYNEQFF
V gene: TRBV6-2/TRBV6-3
J gene: TRBJ2-1
D gene: TRBD2
clone size: NA

CDR3 DNA: TGTGCCAGCAGCGGACAGGGGTTATCCTACGAGCAGTACTTC
CDR3 protein: CASSGQGLSYEQYF
V gene: TRBV6-5
J gene: TRBJ2-7
D gene: TRBD1
clone size: NA

CDR3 DNA: TGTGCCAGCAGTGAAGAGGAAAATCAGCCCCAGCATTTT
CDR3 protein: CASSEEENQPQHF
V gene: TRBV6-4
J gene: TRBJ1-5
D gene: NA
clone size: NA

CDR3 DNA: TGCAGTGCTAGAGAGGTATGGGCCCAAGAGACCCAGTACTTC
CDR3 protein: CSAREVWAQETQYF
V gene: TRBV20-1
J gene: TRBJ2-5
D gene: NA
clone size: few

CDR3 DNA: TGTGCCAGCAGCCCGGGACAGGGGGGATTATATGGCTACACCTTC
CDR3 protein: CASSPGQGGLYGYTF
V gene: TRBV5-4
J gene: TRBJ1-2
D gene: TRBD1
clone size: NA

CDR3 DNA: TGCGCCAGCATGTGTGAGGAGACCCAGTACTTC
CDR3 protein: CASMCEETQYF
V gene: TRBV4-3
J gene: TRBJ2-5
D gene: NA
clone size: many

CDR3 DNA: TGTGCCAGCAGATCGGACCCGGGGGGCTATGGCTACACCTTC
CDR3 protein: CASRSDPGGYGYTF
V gene: TRBV5-8
J gene: TRBJ1-2
D gene: NA
clone size: many

CDR3 DNA: TGTGCCATCAGTGAATCTAGCGGGACCTACAATGAGCAGTTCTTC
CDR3 protein: CAISESSGTYNEQFF
V gene: TRBV10-3
J gene: TRBJ2-1
D gene: TRBD2
clone size: NA

CDR3 DNA: TGTGCCAGCAGCTTAGTGCAAGCAAACCGGGTGAACACTGAAGCTTTCTTT
CDR3 protein: CASSLVQANRVNTEAFF
V gene: TRBV11-3
J gene: TRBJ1-1
D gene: NA
clone size: NA

CDR3 DNA: TGTGCCAGCAGGCAATTGGGGAACACCGGGGAGCTGTTTTTT
CDR3 protein: CASRQLGNTGELFF
V gene: TRBV11-2
J gene: TRBJ2-2
D gene: NA
clone size: few

CDR3 DNA: TGTGCCAGCAGCTTAGTTATAGCGCTGCAAGAGACCCAGTACTTC
CDR3 protein: CASSLVIALQETQYF
V gene: TRBV7-8
J gene: TRBJ2-5
D gene: NA
clone size: many

CDR3 DNA: TGTGCCAGCAGCTTCGCGGACGGGGGGATAGCAAATCAGCCCCAGCATTTT
CDR3 protein: CASSFADGGIANQPQHF
V gene: TRBV7-8
J gene: TRBJ1-5
D gene: NA
clone size: NA

CDR3 DNA: TGTGCCAGCAGTCTAGCACGGGGGCCGACTAGCACAGATACGCAGTATTTT
CDR3 protein: CASSLARGPTSTDTQYF
V gene: TRBV6-5
J gene: TRBJ2-3
D gene: NA
clone size: many

CDR3 DNA: TGTGCCACCAGTGATGGAATTCCGGGACAGTATTACGAGCAGTACTTC
CDR3 protein: CATSDGIPGQYYEQYF
V gene: TRBV24-1
J gene: TRBJ2-7
D gene: TRBD1
clone size: many

CDR3 DNA: TGCAGTGCTAGAGCCCTAGCGGGAGAGACCAATGAGCAGTTCTTC
CDR3 protein: CSARALAGETNEQFF
V gene: TRBV20-1
J gene: TRBJ2-1
D gene: TRBD2
clone size: few

CDR3 DNA: TGTGCCAGCAGTTTAGCGCTAGCGAGCGGCAATGAGCAGTTCTTC
CDR3 protein: CASSLALASGNEQFF
V gene: TRBV12-3/TRBV12-4
J gene: TRBJ2-1
D gene: NA
clone size: many

CDR3 DNA: TGCAGTGCTCCTGGACTAGCGGGACAAGAGACCCAGTACTTC
CDR3 protein: CSAPGLAGQETQYF
V gene: TRBV20-1
J gene: TRBJ2-5
D gene: TRBD2
clone size: NA

CDR3 DNA: TGTGCCAGCAGCTCCAGGGTATTGGAGACCCAGTACTTC
CDR3 protein: CASSSRVLETQYF
V gene: TRBV7-3
J gene: TRBJ2-5
D gene: NA
clone size: NA

CDR3 DNA: TGCAGTGCTACCCGACTAGCTCTGATGGCAGATACGCAGTATTTT
CDR3 protein: CSATRLALMADTQYF
V gene: TRBV20-1
J gene: TRBJ2-3
D gene: TRBD2
clone size: few

CDR3 DNA: TGTGCCAGCCTAGAAGGACTAGCGGGGGGGGAACAGTTCTTC
CDR3 protein: CASLEGLAGGEQFF
V gene: TRBV28
J gene: TRBJ2-1
D gene: TRBD2
clone size: NA

CDR3 DNA: TGTGCCAGCAGCGCATACGGGGGAGCCCTCCACTTT
CDR3 protein: CASSAYGGALHF
V gene: TRBV14
J gene: TRBJ1-6
D gene: NA
clone size: few

CDR3 DNA: TGTGCCAGCAGCCGGGGACCGAGGGGGGGTAGCAATCAGCCCCAGCATTTT
CDR3 protein: CASSRGPRGGSNQPQHF
V gene: TRBV7-2
J gene: TRBJ1-5
D gene: NA
clone size: many

CDR3 DNA: TGTGCCAGCAGTAAAGGACAGCCTCAACCGAGGGCTTTCTTT
CDR3 protein: CASSKGQPQPRAFF
V gene: TRBV12-3/TRBV12-4
J gene: TRBJ1-1
D gene: NA
clone size: many

CDR3 DNA: TGTGCCAGCAGTTACACTAGCGCCTCCTACGAGCAGTACTTC
CDR3 protein: CASSYTSASYEQYF
V gene: TRBV7-2
J gene: TRBJ2-7
D gene: TRBD2
clone size: many

CDR3 DNA: TGCGCCAGCCGAGCGGGAGGGATTGGTAATGAGCAGTTCTTC
CDR3 protein: CASRAGGIGNEQFF
V gene: TRBV10-1
J gene: TRBJ2-1
D gene: TRBD2
clone size: many

CDR3 DNA: TGCGCCAGCAGCCAAGACCGGGACAGGGCGAACACCGGGGAGCTGTTTTTT
CDR3 protein: CASSQDRDRANTGELFF
V gene: TRBV4-1
J gene: TRBJ2-2
D gene: TRBD1
clone size: NA